This entry lists 20 T cell receptor beta chains sequenced from one sample in a study of cytomegalovirus exposure and HLA in healthy donors. With 60 Vbeta and 13 Jbeta primers, the PCR was carried out. Some clones are missing from TCRdb's copy, which holds only in-frame ones; the method was immunoSEQ multiplex PCR. The table records tens of thousands of clones, 75% of them present only once. Sequencing was done on a sample of PBMCs. The receptors derive from a man aged 55 to 69 in good health and CMV-seropositive.

This clone was observed a single time. Here the CDR3 DNA reads TGTGCCAGCGGCGGACAGAACACCGGGGAGCTGTTTTTT. Amino acid sequence: CASGGQNTGELFF. The chain employs TRBV6-1 and TRBJ2-2; D perhaps matches TRBD1 (5 bases). Germline values: CDR1 MNHNS, CDR2 SASEGT. The CDR3 sequence is 13 residues long. The V and J ends lost 8 bases and 1 base respectively, with 8 bases between them.

This clone occurred a few times. The chain uses TRBV11-2 and TRBJ2-3; D not resolved. V lost 2 bases and J 7 bases, leaving 10 bases between the germline ends. CDR1 and CDR2 (germline): SGHAT, FQNNGV. The CDR3 loop spans 13 amino acids. The CDR3 DNA reads TGTGCCAGCAGCTTACCTACCTCTCATACGCAGTATTTT. Encoded protein: CASSLPTSHTQYF.

V and J are TRBV5-1 and TRBJ1-4, with 7 bases fitting TRBD1. The length of the CDR3 is 14 residues. After removal of 2 bases from V and 10 bases from J, the junction contained 8 bases not matched to a gene. CDR1 and CDR2 (germline): SGHRS, YFSETQ. The CDR3 coding sequence is TGCGCCAGCAGCTTCGGGACAGATCCGACAAAACTGTTTTTT. Residues: CASSFGTDPTKLFF.

About this clone: One end of the junction varies from germline; a read error may be responsible. The gene calls are TRBV5-8 and TRBJ2-7, with 8 bases identical to TRBD1. This CDR3 is built from 16 residues. The germline CDR1 and CDR2 sequences are SGHTS and YDEGEE. This CDR3 is CVSSLVWDRYAREQYF. CDR3 DNA: TGTGTCAGCAGCTTGGTATGGGACAGGTACGCTAGAGAGCAGTACTTC.

This rearrangement joins TRBV10-2 to TRBJ2-1; 16 nucleotides align to TRBD2. Germline V lookup: CDR1 WSHSY, CDR2 SAAADI. Losses at the gene ends were 6 bases for V and 0 bases for J; bases not matched to a gene: 8. The CDR3 is 19 amino acids. CDR3 bases: TGCGCCAGCAGAGGGACTAGCGGGAGGGTAACGGGCTCCTACAATGAGCAGTTCTTC. Translated: CASRGTSGRVTGSYNEQFF.

The rearrangement links TRBV29-1 to TRBJ2-5, with 10 bases identical to TRBD1. Judging by the DNA end, TRBJ2-7 fits better; the J call may be wrong. The CDR3 loop spans 15 amino acids. The germline V gene has CDR1 SQVTM and CDR2 ANQGSEA. CDR3 DNA sequence: TGCAGCGCCTCCCCCCAGACAGGGGGCTACTACGAGCAGTACTTC. Amino acids: CSASPQTGGYYEQYF.

This chain uses TRBV7-9 with TRBJ2-5, with 14 bases identical to TRBD2. Unmatched junction bases numbered 6, after V lost 3 bases and J lost 12 bases. The germline V gene has CDR1 SEHNR and CDR2 FQNEAQ (reference sequence). The CDR3 runs 14 residues. The CDR3 loop is CASSFGTSGGVEYF. The CDR3 coding sequence is TGTGCCAGCAGCTTTGGGACTAGCGGGGGAGTCGAGTACTTC. The whole variable domain, filled in from reference TRBV7-9 and TRBJ2-5, reads DTGVSQNPRHKITKRGQNVTFRCDPISEHNRLYWYRQTLGQGPEFLTYFQNEAQLEKSRLLSDRFSAERPKGSFSTLEIQRTEQGDSAMYLCASSFGTSGGVEYFGPGTRLLVL.

This sequence joins TRBV5-1 and TRBJ2-3; D is undetermined. Deletions cut 0 bases from V and 4 bases from J, with 12 bases between. Looked up from germline, CDR1 is SGHRS and CDR2 is YFSETQ. The CDR3 totals 15 residues. Here the CDR3 reads CASSLDWVAADTQYF. The CDR3 nucleotides read TGCGCCAGCAGCTTGGATTGGGTAGCAGCAGATACGCAGTATTTT.

A note on this clone: The germline gene is not matched at one end of the junction; a read error may be the cause. The rearrangement joins TRBV13 to TRBJ2-7; TRBD1 agrees at 7 bases. Germline V gene sequence: CDR1 PRHDT, CDR2 FYEKMQ (reference sequence). The CDR3 runs 14 residues. The CDR3 region is CASSLGDRVGEQYF. In nucleotides, the CDR3 is TGTGCCAGCAGCCTAGGGGACAGAGTGGGCGAGCAGTACTTC.

V usage is TRBV5-1 and J usage is TRBJ1-4, with D possibly TRBD1 on 6 matching bases. Germline CDR1 SGHRS, CDR2 YFSETQ. There are 13 residues in the CDR3. V shed 5 bases and J shed 7 bases, with 12 bases lying between them. The CDR3 coding sequence is TGCGCCAGCAGATTCCAGGGGAGTGAAAAACTGTTTTTT. As protein: CASRFQGSEKLFF. Combining the CDR3 with reference TRBV5-1 and TRBJ1-4 gives the whole variable domain KAGVTQTPRYLIKTRGQQVTLSCSPISGHRSVSWYQQTPGQGLQFLFEYFSETQRNKGNFPGRFSGRQFSNSRSEMNVSTLELGDSALYLCASRFQGSEKLFFGSGTQLSVL.

V gene TRBV11-2 combines with J gene TRBJ1-1; 8 nucleotides align to TRBD1. J gave up 5 bases and V 5 bases, and 16 bases lay outside the gene matches. The CDR3 length is 17 residues. CDR1 and CDR2 (germline): SGHAT, FQNNGV. The CDR3 sequence is CASSPIALTGDGTEAFF. The CDR3 DNA reads TGTGCCAGCAGCCCAATAGCCCTGACAGGGGACGGGACTGAAGCTTTCTTT.

This clone turned up a few times. This chain links TRBV7-8 with TRBJ1-2; 7 positions agree with TRBD1. CDR1 is SGHVS, CDR2 FQNEAQ, per germline. V lost 5 bases to trimming and J lost 5 bases; unmatched junction nucleotides: 11. The CDR3 runs 15 residues. Written as DNA, the CDR3 is TGTGCCAGCAGCGGGTACAGGGGACCTACTTATGGCTACACCTTC. It specifies CASSGYRGPTYGYTF.

The genes are TRBV6-1 and TRBJ1-6; 10 bases align to TRBD1. V gave up 2 bases and J gave up 7 bases; unmatched junction bases: 5. Germline lookup yields CDR1 MNHNS and CDR2 SASEGT. CDR3 length: 16 amino acids. Here the CDR3 reads CASSERQGQGNSPLHF. CDR3 sequence (DNA): TGTGCCAGCAGTGAACGCCAGGGACAGGGGAATTCACCCCTCCACTTT.

CDR3 in amino acids: CASSPQGISSGNTIYF. In nucleotides, the CDR3 is TGTGCCAGCAGTCCGCAGGGGATAAGCTCTGGAAACACCATATATTTT. The chain combines TRBV27 with TRBJ1-3; D is possibly TRBD1 (6 bases). With 5 bases removed from V and 0 bases from J, the gap between germline ends came to 14 bases. The CDR3 sequence is 16 residues long. CDR1 is MNHEY and CDR2 is SMNVEV in the germline V gene (reference sequence).

The J gene is TRBJ1-2, the V gene TRBV6-5; TRBD1 might be the D (6 bases). The CDR3 length is 15 residues. With 6 bases removed from V and 4 bases from J, the gap between germline ends came to 18 bases. The V gene's germline CDR1 is MNHEY and CDR2 SVGAGI. The CDR3 is CASSTVSGGLYGYTF. In DNA form, the CDR3 reads TGTGCCAGCAGCACAGTTTCGGGGGGCCTCTATGGCTACACCTTC.

The genes are TRBV28 and TRBJ2-7; weak D call: TRBD1 (7 bases). From germline, CDR1 is MDHEN and CDR2 SYDVKM. The CDR3 extends over 13 amino acids. V lost 3 bases and J lost 9, with 15 bases in between. In DNA form, the CDR3 reads TGTGCCAGCAGTTTGCAGGGGGGATATCGGCAGTACTTC. Translation gives CASSLQGGYRQYF.

The genes are TRBV7-9 and TRBJ1-6; tentatively, D is TRBD1 (6 bases). CDR3 length: 14 residues. V was clipped by 5 bases and J by 5 bases, with 10 bases between them. Germline V gene sequence: CDR1 SEHNR, CDR2 FQNEAQ (reference sequence). The CDR3 DNA reads as TGTGCCAGCAGCCAGGACAGCAATAATTCACCCCTCCACTTT. This codes for CASSQDSNNSPLHF.

This sequence joins TRBV4-1 and TRBJ2-7, with D unresolved. This CDR3 is built from 11 residues. Germline loops: CDR1 MGHRA, CDR2 YSYEKL. V lost 1 base, J lost 6 bases, and 4 bases lay in between. In DNA form, the CDR3 reads TGCGCCAGCAGCCAAGGGGCCGAGCAGTACTTC. Residues: CASSQGAEQYF.

V is TRBV4-1 and J is TRBJ2-5, with D possibly TRBD2 on 7 matching bases. CDR3 length: 13 amino acids. Germline CDR1 reads MGHRA; CDR2 reads YSYEKL. Trimming removed 4 bases from V and 5 bases from J, with 11 bases in between. The CDR3 DNA reads TGCGCCAGCAGCCGCGGGGGCGTGGAGACCCAGTACTTC. Translating it yields CASSRGGVETQYF.

The rearrangement joins TRBV18 to TRBJ2-1; D unclear. The germline V gene encodes CDR1 KGHSH and CDR2 LQKENI. Trimming shortened V by 2 bases and J by 0 bases, and 11 bases separated the two germline ends. The CDR3 length is 16 residues. The CDR3 sequence is CASSPAGLSSYNEQFF. CDR3 bases: TGTGCCAGCTCACCAGCAGGATTAAGCTCCTACAATGAGCAGTTCTTC.